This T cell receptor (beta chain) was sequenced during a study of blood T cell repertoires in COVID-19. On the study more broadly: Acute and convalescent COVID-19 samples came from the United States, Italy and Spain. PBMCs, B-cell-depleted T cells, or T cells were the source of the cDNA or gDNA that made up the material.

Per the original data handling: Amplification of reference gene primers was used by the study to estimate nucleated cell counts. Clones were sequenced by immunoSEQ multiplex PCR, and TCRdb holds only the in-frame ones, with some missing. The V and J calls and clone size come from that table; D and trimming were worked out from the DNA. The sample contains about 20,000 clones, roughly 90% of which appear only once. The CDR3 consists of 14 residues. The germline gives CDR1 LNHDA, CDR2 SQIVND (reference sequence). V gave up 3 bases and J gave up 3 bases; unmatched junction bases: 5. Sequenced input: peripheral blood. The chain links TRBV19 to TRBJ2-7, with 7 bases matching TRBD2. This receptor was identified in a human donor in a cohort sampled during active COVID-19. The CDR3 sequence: CASSIFPGGYEQYF. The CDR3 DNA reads TGTGCCAGTAGTATTTTTCCGGGAGGCTACGAGCAGTACTTC.